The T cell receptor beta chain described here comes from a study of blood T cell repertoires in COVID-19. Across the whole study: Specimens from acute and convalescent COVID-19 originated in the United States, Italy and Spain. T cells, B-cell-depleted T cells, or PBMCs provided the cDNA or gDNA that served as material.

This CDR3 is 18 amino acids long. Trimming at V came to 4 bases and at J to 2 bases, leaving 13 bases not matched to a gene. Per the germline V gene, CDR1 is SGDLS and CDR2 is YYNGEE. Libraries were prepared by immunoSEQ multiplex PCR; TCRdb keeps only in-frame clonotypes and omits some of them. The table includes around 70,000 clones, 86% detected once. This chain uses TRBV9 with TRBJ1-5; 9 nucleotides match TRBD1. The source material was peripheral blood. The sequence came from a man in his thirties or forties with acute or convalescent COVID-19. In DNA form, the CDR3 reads TGTGCCAGCAGCTTCCGGACAGGGGCGGCCTTAGGCAATCAGCCCCAGCATTTT. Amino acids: CASSFRTGAALGNQPQHF.